These T cell receptor beta chains were read from a single sample in a study of cytomegalovirus exposure and HLA in healthy donors. The method was immunoSEQ multiplex PCR; TCRdb's version includes in-frame clones alone and lacks a portion of them. The data contain about 160,000 clones, around 72% of them singletons. What was sequenced was PBMCs. The receptors stem from a woman aged 40-49 years in good health and CMV-seropositive. CDR3s include the opening cysteine and the closing phenylalanine or tryptophan.

V,J,length,CDR3
TRBV10-3,TRBJ1-2,12,CATRGQDYGYTF
TRBV7-9,TRBJ2-3,15,CSSSPDRVGTDTQYF
TRBV7-2,TRBJ2-2,13,CASSLAGTGELFF
TRBV13,TRBJ2-1,17,CASSLPRGAGRNNEQFF
TRBV5-4,TRBJ2-3,13,CASSLASTDTQYF
TRBV6-1,TRBJ1-2,11,CASRDRYGYTF
TRBV7-2,TRBJ2-7,15,CASSRRDRGYYEQYF
TRBV7-3,TRBJ2-1,14,CASNLVIPYNEQFF
TRBV5-1,TRBJ1-1,13,CASSLIGSIEAFF
TRBV5-1,TRBJ1-1,16,CASRGGTGAKNTEAFF
TRBV29-1,TRBJ1-2,13,CSVEGGPFYGYTF
TRBV19,TRBJ1-6,14,CASSRDRGNSPLHF
TRBV5-1,TRBJ2-5,16,CASSQSRGGREETQYF
TRBV7-9,TRBJ2-5,15,CASSLEGQLQETQYF
TRBV5-5,TRBJ2-3,15,CASSFLGGDTDTQYF
TRBV2,TRBJ1-5,14,CASSEYRGVEPQHF
TRBV7-6,TRBJ1-2,15,CASSQDPRQDYGYTF
TRBV2,TRBJ2-5,13,CASSGRGEETQYF
TRBV18,TRBJ1-2,13,CASSPTNGYGYTF
TRBV27,TRBJ2-1,16,CASSQVPSGGYNEQFF
TRBV2,TRBJ1-5,16,CASSSRDRGSNQPQHF
TRBV7-2,TRBJ2-3,14,CASRGLAVRDTQYF
TRBV6-1,TRBJ2-2,15,CASSVMSANTGELFF
TRBV6-1,TRBJ2-7,18,CASSDRLAGSSSSYEQYF
TRBV27,TRBJ2-5,15,CASSFLGAGQETQYF
TRBV14,TRBJ1-3,14,CASSPTGSGNTIYF
TRBV7-2,TRBJ2-1,17,CASSLGLAGSSYNEQFF
TRBV9,TRBJ1-1,15,CASSRRNLLDTEAFF
TRBV7-2,TRBJ2-3,14,CASSPPRGSDTQYF
TRBV15,TRBJ1-2,17,CATSREVDRDLNYGYTF